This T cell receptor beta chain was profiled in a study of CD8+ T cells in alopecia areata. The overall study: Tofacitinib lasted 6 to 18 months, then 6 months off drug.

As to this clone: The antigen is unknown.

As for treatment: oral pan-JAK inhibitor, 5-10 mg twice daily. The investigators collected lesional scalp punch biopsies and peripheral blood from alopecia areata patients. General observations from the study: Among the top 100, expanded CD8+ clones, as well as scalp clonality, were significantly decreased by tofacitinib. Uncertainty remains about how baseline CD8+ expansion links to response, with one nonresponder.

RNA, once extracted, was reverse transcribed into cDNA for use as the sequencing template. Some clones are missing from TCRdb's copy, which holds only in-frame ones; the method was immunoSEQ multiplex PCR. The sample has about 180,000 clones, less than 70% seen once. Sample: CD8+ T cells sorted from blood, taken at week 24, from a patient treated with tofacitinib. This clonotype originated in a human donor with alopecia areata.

The CDR3 protein is CASSLDGRTYGYTF. CDR3 bases: TGTGCCAGCAGCCTCGATGGGAGGACCTATGGCTACACCTTC. V gene TRBV13 combines with J gene TRBJ1-2; D remains ambiguous. Germline CDR1 and CDR2: PRHDT and FYEKMQ (reference sequence). This CDR3 spans 14 amino acids. Trimming stripped 5 bases from V and 4 bases from J, with 14 bases between.